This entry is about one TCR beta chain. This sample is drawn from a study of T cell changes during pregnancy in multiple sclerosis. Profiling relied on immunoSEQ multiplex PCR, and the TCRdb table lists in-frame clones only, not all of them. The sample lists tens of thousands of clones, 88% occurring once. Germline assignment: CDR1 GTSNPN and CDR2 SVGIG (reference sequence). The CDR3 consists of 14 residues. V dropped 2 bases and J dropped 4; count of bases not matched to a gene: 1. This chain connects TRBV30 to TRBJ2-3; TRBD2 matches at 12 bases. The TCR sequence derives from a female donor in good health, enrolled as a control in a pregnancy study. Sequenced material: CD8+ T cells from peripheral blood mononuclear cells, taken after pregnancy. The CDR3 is CAWSTSGGPDTQYF. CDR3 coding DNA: TGTGCCTGGAGTACTAGCGGGGGGCCAGATACGCAGTATTTT.